These 5 T cell receptor beta chains were sequenced from one sample in a study of spatial heterogeneity in lung cancer. No antigen has been identified for these receptors. In TCRdb, the 5' RACE reads were re-called with MiXCR into one record per CDR3 protein. There are some 10,000 distinct CDR3 sequences in the sample; about 5.2% occur only once, and around 12% lies in the top ten. As for time point: sample taken at primary tumor resection. The study, taken as a whole, reports: Counts that tracked tumor mutation counts were those of expanded intratumoral alpha and beta TCRs.

The material sequenced was lung tumor tissue, taken at surgery. Receptor source: a male donor with early-stage non-small cell lung cancer.

By its share, this clonotype is medium-sized. The chain combines TRBV6-4 with TRBJ1-1; the D is unclear. The germline V gene has CDR1 MRHNA and CDR2 SNTAGT. CDR3 length equals 14 residues. V lost 0 bases and J 1 base, leaving 6 bases between the germline ends. In DNA, the CDR3 is TGTGCCAGCAGTGACTCGTCCAGGAACACTGAAGCTTTCTTT. It codes for CASSDSSRNTEAFF.

Many counts were recorded for this clonotype. The chain is built from TRBV4-1 and TRBJ2-1; D is tentatively TRBD1 or TRBD2 (5 bases each). The CDR3 extends over 18 amino acids. Germline lookup yields CDR1 MGHRA and CDR2 YSYEKL. V was clipped by 4 bases and J by 0 bases, with 19 bases between them. CDR3 coding DNA: TGCGCCAGCAGCCGGGGACCCGCGGGCGGACCCTCCTACAATGAGCAGTTCTTC. As protein: CASSRGPAGGPSYNEQFF.

By share of the sample, this clonotype is large. The chain carries TRBV29-1 and TRBJ2-7; a weak D match, TRBD1 (6 bases). In germline, CDR1 is SQVTM, CDR2 ANQGSEA. CDR3 length equals 12 residues. With 7 bases removed from V and 2 bases from J, the gap between germline ends came to 12 bases. For the CDR3, the DNA is TGCAGCGCTAGGGACAACCCCTACGAGCAGTACTTC. This sequence encodes CSARDNPYEQYF.

This clonotype was seen many times. The chain recombines TRBV2 with TRBJ2-7; D is ambiguous. There are 15 residues in the CDR3. Germline V gene sequence: CDR1 SNHLY, CDR2 FYNNEI. V was trimmed by 5 bases and J by 2 bases, leaving 16 bases between them. In nucleotides, the CDR3 is TGTGCCAGCAGTCAGGACGGAAGCCCTACCTACGAGCAGTACTTC. This translates into CASSQDGSPTYEQYF. Full variable domain (missing parts from reference TRBV2 and TRBJ2-7): EPEVTQTPSHQVTQMGQEVILRCVPISNHLYFYWYRQILGQKVEFLVSFYNNEISEKSEIFDDQFSVERPDGSNFTLKIRSTKLEDSAMYFCASSQDGSPTYEQYFGPGTRLTVT.

By share, this clonotype counts as medium-sized. This sequence joins TRBV11-2 and TRBJ2-3; 10 nucleotides align to TRBD2. The J segment lost 2 bases and the V segment lost 0 bases, leaving 2 bases of the junction unmatched. CDR1 is SGHAT and CDR2 is FQNNGV in the germline V gene. This CDR3 spans 16 amino acids. The CDR3 loop reads CASSLELAGLTDTQYF. The DNA of the CDR3 is TGTGCCAGCAGCTTAGAACTAGCGGGACTCACAGATACGCAGTATTTT.